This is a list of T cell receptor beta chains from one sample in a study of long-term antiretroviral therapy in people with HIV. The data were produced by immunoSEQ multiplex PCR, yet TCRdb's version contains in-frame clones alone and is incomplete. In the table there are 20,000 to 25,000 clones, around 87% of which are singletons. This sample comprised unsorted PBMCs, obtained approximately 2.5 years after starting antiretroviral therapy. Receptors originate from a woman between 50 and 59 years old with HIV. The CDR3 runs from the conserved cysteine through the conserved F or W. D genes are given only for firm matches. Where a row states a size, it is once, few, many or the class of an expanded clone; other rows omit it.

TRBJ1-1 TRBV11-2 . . TGTGCCAGCAGCTTCGGGGGACGCGCTGAAGCTTTCTTT CASSFGGRAEAFF
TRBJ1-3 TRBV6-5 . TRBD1 TGTGCCAGCAGTCACGACAGGGGAACTGGAAACACCATATATTTT CASSHDRGTGNTIYF
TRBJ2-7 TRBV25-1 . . TGTGCCAGCAGTGTCAATTACGAGCAGTACTTC CASSVNYEQYF
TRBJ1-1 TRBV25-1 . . TGTGCCAGCAGTGATTGGTCGGGGGCGACGAAGAACACTGAAGCTTTCTTT CASSDWSGATKNTEAFF
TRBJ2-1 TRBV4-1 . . TGCGCCAGCAGCTTTTCGGGCGGCCTTACCGGGGGCTACAATGAGCAGTTCTTC CASSFSGGLTGGYNEQFF
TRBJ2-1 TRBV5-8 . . TGTGCCAGCAGCTTGCATACGGATAATGAGCAGTTCTTC CASSLHTDNEQFF
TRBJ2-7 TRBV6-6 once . TGTGCCAGCAGTACAAGTGGGGAGAGGGGCGAGCAGTACTTC CASSTSGERGEQYF
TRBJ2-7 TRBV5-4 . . TGTGCCAGCAGCCCCTGGGTGGACGACGAGCAGTACTTC CASSPWVDDEQYF
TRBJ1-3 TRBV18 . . TGTGCCAGCTCACCACAGACAGGAAAAAACACCATATATTTT CASSPQTGKNTIYF
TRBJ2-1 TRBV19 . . TGTGCCAGTAGTATAGAGGGTCAGGGTGTGAGTGAGCAGTTCTTC CASSIEGQGVSEQFF
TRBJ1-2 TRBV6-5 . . TGTGCCAGCAGGGCCTCGTTAGGGTATGGCTACACCTTC CASRASLGYGYTF
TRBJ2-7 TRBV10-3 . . TGTGCCACCGGACCCTACGGAGACACTAACGAGCAGTACTTC CATGPYGDTNEQYF
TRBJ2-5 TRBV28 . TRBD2 TGTGCCAGCAGTCCCCCGGGGGGGGTGGAGACCCAGTACTTC CASSPPGGVETQYF
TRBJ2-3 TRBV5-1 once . TGCGCCAGCAGCTTACAGGGAATCGGAGATACGCAGTATTTT CASSLQGIGDTQYF
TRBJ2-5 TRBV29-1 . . TGCAGCGTTCAACATACATCCCACTCCCAAGAGACCCAGTACTTC CSVQHTSHSQETQYF
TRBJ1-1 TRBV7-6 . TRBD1 TGTGCCAGCAGCCGGACCGGGACAGGGGGCTTGTACACTGAAGCTTTCTTT CASSRTGTGGLYTEAFF
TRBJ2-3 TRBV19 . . TGTGCCAGTAGCTCGACTAGGGGGAGGCCAGATACGCAGTATTTT CASSSTRGRPDTQYF
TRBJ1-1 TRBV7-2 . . TGTGCCAGCAGCTTAGGATCTAACACTGAAGCTTTCTTT CASSLGSNTEAFF
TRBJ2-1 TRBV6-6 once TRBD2 TGTGCCAGCAGTTACCTACTAGCGGGAGAGGGTGAGCAGTTCTTC CASSYLLAGEGEQFF
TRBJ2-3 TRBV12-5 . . TGTGCTAGTGGTTTGGGGTCTTACACAGATACGCAGTATTTT CASGLGSYTDTQYF
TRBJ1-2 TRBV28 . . TGTGCCAGCAGTTTTGATCCAAACTATGGCTACACCTTC CASSFDPNYGYTF
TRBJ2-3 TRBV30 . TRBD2 TGTGCCATGGCCCCCGGCGGGAGGACCACAGATACGCAGTATTTT CAMAPGGRTTDTQYF
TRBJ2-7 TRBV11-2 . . TGTGCCAGCAGCTTAGACAGATCCTACGAGCAGTACTTC CASSLDRSYEQYF
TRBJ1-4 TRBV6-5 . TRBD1 TGTGCCAGCAGGCGGACAGGGGTGCCTGAAAAACTGTTTTTT CASRRTGVPEKLFF
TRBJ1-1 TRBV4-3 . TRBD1 TGCGCCAGCAGCCAAGACGGCCCGGGACAGGGGCACACTGAAGCTTTCTTT CASSQDGPGQGHTEAFF
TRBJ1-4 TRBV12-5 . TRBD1 TGTGCTAGTGGTTTGGGGACAGGGAAAAGTGAAAAACTGTTTTTT CASGLGTGKSEKLFF
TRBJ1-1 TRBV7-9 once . TGTGCCAGCAGCCCTGCACTGGTTGAGGGTCCTGAAGCTTTCTTT CASSPALVEGPEAFF
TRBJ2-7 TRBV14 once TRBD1 TGTGCCAGCAGCCACTGGGGACAGGGTAATTACGAGCAGTACTTC CASSHWGQGNYEQYF
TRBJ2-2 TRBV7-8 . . TGTGCCGGACTTCCCGCAGGGTTCTTGGACACCGGGGAGCTGTTTTTT CAGLPAGFLDTGELFF
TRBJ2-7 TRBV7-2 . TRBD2 TGTGCCAGCTCGGGGGGAGTTTCCCACTACGAGCAGTACTTC CASSGGVSHYEQYF
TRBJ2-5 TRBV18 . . TGTGCCAGCTCACCACTTCGGGAGACCCAGTACTTC CASSPLRETQYF
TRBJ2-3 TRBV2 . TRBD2 TGTGCCAGCAGAGTGGGACTAGGGATAGATACGCAGTATTTT CASRVGLGIDTQYF
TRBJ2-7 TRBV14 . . TGTGCCAGCAGCCAAAACCGGGAGACCTACGAGCAGTACTTC CASSQNRETYEQYF
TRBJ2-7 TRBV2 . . TGTGCCAGCAGTGAAGGTGGGGGTCCCCTCTACGAGCAGTACTTC CASSEGGGPLYEQYF
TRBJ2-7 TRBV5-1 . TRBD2 TGCGCCAGCAGCTTGGTAGCGGGAGGGATTGACGAGCAGTACTTC CASSLVAGGIDEQYF
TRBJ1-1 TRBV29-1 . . TGCAGCGTTGAAGACCCCCTGTACGTTGAAGCTTTCTTT CSVEDPLYVEAFF
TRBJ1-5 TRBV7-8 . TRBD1 TGTGCCAGCAGCCCCGGGACAGGGGTCGATTATAGCAATCAGCCCCAGCATTTT CASSPGTGVDYSNQPQHF
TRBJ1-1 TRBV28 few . TGTGCCAGCACCAGTGGAGGGGGAAGCACTGAAGCTTTCTTT CASTSGGGSTEAFF
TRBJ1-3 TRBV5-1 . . TGCGCCAGCAGCTGGAGCTCTGGAAACACCATATATTTT CASSWSSGNTIYF
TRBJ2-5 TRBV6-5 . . TGTGCCAGCAGTTACAGGGGGAGGGGGGCAGAGACCCAGTACTTC CASSYRGRGAETQYF
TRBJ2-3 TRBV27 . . TGTGCCAGCAGTTGGCGCGGAGCAGATACGCAGTATTTT CASSWRGADTQYF
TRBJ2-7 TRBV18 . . TGTGCCAGCTCACCCGGGCCTTTAGGCAGCTACGAGCAGTACTTC CASSPGPLGSYEQYF
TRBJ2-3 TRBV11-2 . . TGTGCCAGCAGCTTAGACCTTAGCACAGATACGCAGTATTTT CASSLDLSTDTQYF
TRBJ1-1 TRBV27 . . TGTGCCAGCAGTTTGGGGATGAACACTGAAGCTTTCTTT CASSLGMNTEAFF
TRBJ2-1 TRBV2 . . TGTGCCAGCAGTCCTGGACTCACTGAGCAGTTCTTC CASSPGLTEQFF
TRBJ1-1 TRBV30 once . TGTGCCTGGAGTTTCCAGGGTCCGGGTGAAGCTTTCTTT CAWSFQGPGEAFF
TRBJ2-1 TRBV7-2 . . TGTGCCAGCAGCTCCGATGGACAGTACAATGAGCAGTTCTTC CASSSDGQYNEQFF
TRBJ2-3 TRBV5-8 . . TGTGCCAGCAGCTTGGCGAGGGGGGATACGCAGTATTTT CASSLARGDTQYF
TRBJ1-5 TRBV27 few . TGTGCCAGAGGGGATCAGCCCCAGCATTTT CARGDQPQHF
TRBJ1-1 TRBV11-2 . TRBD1 TGTGCCAGCAGCTATTGGACAGGGGGCAGAAACACTGAAGCTTTCTTT CASSYWTGGRNTEAFF